Here is one T cell receptor (beta chain) with its context. CDR3 length: 13 residues. The germline V gene encodes CDR1 MNHEY and CDR2 SMNVEV (reference sequence). V was cut by 8 bases and J by 3 bases, with 11 bases left in between. TCRdb's copy holds only in-frame clones and misses some; the assay was immunoSEQ multiplex PCR. In the table there are approximately 37,000 clones, about 89% of which are singletons. This record comes from a study of blood T cell repertoires in COVID-19. V is TRBV27 and J is TRBJ2-1; possible D gene TRBD1, 6 bases. The TCR originated in a man at least 80 years old with active COVID-19. Input material: peripheral blood. The CDR3: CASQGQNYNEQFF. In DNA, the CDR3 is TGTGCCAGCCAGGGACAAAACTACAATGAGCAGTTCTTC.